This T cell receptor beta chain was sequenced for a study of blood T cell repertoires in COVID-19. Whole-study context: Acute and convalescent COVID-19 samples came from the United States, Italy and Spain. The cDNA or gDNA used as material had been derived from T cells, B-cell-depleted T cells, or PBMCs.

The Seattle site enrolled patients during active infection and followed them longitudinally. Germline CDR1 is MRHNA and CDR2 is SNTAGT. The J segment lost 10 bases and the V segment lost 6 bases, leaving 12 bases of the junction unmatched. The CDR3 has 14 amino acids. Original processing notes: Using reference gene primer amplification, nucleated cell counts were estimated. Generated by immunoSEQ multiplex PCR, the TCRdb table keeps only in-frame clones and is missing some. That table is the source of V, J and clone size, and D and trimming were worked out from the DNA. The repertoire has roughly 78,000 clones, approximately 80% of them found once; the top ten carry around 13%.

The chain joins TRBV6-4 to TRBJ1-1; 9 bases agree with TRBD1. Input material: peripheral blood. This clonotype was obtained from a man aged 50-60 years with COVID-19, enrolled during active disease. The CDR3 region has the DNA TGTGCCAGCAGCCGCGGGACAGGGACGTCCCCAGCTTTCTTT. Translated, it gives CASSRGTGTSPAFF.